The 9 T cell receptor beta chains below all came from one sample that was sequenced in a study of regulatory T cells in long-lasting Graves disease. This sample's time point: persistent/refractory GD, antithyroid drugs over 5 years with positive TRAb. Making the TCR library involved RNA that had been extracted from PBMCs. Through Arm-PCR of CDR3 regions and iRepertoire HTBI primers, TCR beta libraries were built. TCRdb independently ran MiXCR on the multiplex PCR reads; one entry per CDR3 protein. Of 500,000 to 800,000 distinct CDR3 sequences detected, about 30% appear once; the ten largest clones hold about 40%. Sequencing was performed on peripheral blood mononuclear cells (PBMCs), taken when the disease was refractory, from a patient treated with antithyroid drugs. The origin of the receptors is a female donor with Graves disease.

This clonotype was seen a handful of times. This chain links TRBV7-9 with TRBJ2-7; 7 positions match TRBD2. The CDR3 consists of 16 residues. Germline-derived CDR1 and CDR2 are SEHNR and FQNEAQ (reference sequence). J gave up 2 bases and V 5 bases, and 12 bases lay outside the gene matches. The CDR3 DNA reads TGTGCCAGCAGCCACAGCAGGAGGGGAGGGGCCTACGAGCAGTACTTC. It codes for CASSHSRRGGAYEQYF. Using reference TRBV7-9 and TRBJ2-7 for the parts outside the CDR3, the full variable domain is DTGVSQNPRHKITKRGQNVTFRCDPISEHNRLYWYRQTLGQGPEFLTYFQNEAQLEKSRLLSDRFSAERPKGSFSTLEIQRTEQGDSAMYLCASSHSRRGGAYEQYFGPGTRLTVT.

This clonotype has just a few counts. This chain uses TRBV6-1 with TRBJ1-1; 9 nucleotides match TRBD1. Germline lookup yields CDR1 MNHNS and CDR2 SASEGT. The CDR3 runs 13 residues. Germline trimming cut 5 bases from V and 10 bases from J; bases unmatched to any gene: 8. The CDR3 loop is CASSPGQGKRAFF. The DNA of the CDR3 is TGTGCCAGCAGTCCCGGACAGGGGAAGCGAGCTTTCTTT.

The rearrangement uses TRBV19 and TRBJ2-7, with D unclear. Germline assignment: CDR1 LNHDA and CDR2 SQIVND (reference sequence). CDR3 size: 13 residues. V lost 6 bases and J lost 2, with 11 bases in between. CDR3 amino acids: CASSVDRAYEQYF. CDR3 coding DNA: TGTGCCAGTAGCGTAGATCGAGCCTACGAGCAGTACTTC. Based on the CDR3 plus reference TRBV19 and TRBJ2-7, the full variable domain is DGGITQSPKYLFRKEGQNVTLSCEQNLNHDAMYWYRQDPGQGLRLIYYSQIVNDFQKGDIAEGYSVSREKKESFPLTVTSAQKNPTAFYLCASSVDRAYEQYFGPGTRLTVT.

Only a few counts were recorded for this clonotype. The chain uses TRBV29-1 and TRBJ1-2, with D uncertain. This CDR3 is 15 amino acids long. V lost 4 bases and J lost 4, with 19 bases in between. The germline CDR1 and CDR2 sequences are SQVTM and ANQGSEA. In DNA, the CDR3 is TGCAGCGTTGTGTTGGAGGGCATATCGGGCTATGGCTACACCTTC. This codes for CSVVLEGISGYGYTF. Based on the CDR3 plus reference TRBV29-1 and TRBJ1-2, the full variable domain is SAVISQKPSRDICQRGTSLTIQCQVDSQVTMMFWYRQQPGQSLTLIATANQGSEATYESGFVIDKFPISRPNLTFSTLTVSNMSPEDSSIYLCSVVLEGISGYGYTFGSGTRLTVV.

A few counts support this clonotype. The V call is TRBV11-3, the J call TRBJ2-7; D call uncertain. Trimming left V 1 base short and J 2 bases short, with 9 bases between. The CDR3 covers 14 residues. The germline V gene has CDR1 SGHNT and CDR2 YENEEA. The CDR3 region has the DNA TGTGCCAGCAGCTTAGGGCCGGCTACCTACGAGCAGTACTTC. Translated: CASSLGPATYEQYF.

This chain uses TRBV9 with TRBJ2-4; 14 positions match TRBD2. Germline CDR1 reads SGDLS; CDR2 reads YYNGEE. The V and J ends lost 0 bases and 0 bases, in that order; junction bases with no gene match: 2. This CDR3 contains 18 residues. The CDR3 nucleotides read TGTGCCAGCAGCGTAGTGGGGACTAGCGGGAGAGCCAAAAACATTCAGTACTTC. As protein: CASSVVGTSGRAKNIQYF. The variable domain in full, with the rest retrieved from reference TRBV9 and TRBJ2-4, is DSGVTQTPKHLITATGQRVTLRCSPRSGDLSVYWYQQSLDQGLQFLIQYYNGEERAKGNILERFSAQQFPDLHSELNLSSLELGDSALYFCASSVVGTSGRAKNIQYFGAGTRLSVL.

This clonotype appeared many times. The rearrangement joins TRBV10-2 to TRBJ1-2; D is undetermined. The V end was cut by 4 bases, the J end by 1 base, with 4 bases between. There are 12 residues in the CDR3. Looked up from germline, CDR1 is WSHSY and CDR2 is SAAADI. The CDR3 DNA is TGCGCCAGCAGTGGCAATAACTATGGCTACACCTTC. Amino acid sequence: CASSGNNYGYTF.

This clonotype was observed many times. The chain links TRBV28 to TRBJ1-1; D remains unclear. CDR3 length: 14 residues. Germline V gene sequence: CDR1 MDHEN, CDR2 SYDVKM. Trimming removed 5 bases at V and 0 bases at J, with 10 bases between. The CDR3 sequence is CASSPRSVNTEAFF. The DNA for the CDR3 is TGTGCCAGCAGTCCTCGAAGCGTGAACACTGAAGCTTTCTTT.

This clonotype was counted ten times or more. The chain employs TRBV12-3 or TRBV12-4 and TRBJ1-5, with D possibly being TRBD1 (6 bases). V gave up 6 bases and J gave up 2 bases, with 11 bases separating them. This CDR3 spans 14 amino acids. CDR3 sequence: CASSPDRRNQPQHF. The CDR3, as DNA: TGTGCCAGCAGCCCTGACAGGCGCAATCAGCCCCAGCATTTT.